This passage covers 29 T cell receptor beta chains from one sample sequenced in a study of metastatic and nonmetastatic thyroid tumors. TCRdb reassembled clones from the PCR reads with MiXCR. Of about 23,000 clones in the sample, roughly 22% were seen once. Treatment of any kind had been given to no patient before thyroid surgery. Material: blood. The receptors were sampled from a female donor with papillary thyroid cancer or a benign thyroid nodule (not recorded which). Some clones in this sample may be carry-over from other donors' samples.

This clone was counted a few times. CDR3 amino acids: CASSPVRQVQDQPQHF. CDR3 bases: TGTGCCAGCAGTCCCGTTAGGCAGGTTCAAGATCAGCCCCAGCATTTT. The chain carries TRBV28 and TRBJ1-5; D is ambiguous. CDR3 length: 16 residues. The ends were cut back, 5 bases at V and 5 bases at J, with 19 bases in the middle. Germline CDR1 is MDHEN and CDR2 is SYDVKM.

The V call is TRBV20-1, the J call TRBJ1-5, with TRBD1 matching over 9 bases. This CDR3 is 12 amino acids long. CDR1 is DFQATT and CDR2 is SNEGSKA in the germline V gene (reference sequence). The CDR3 DNA reads TGCAGCGGAGGACAGGGGAGTCAGCCCCAGCATTTT. Protein sequence: CSGGQGSQPQHF.

This clone was seen a handful of times. The chain recombines TRBV6-1 with TRBJ2-1; D perhaps matches TRBD2 (6 bases). The CDR3 runs to 17 residues. The ends were cut back, 5 bases at V and 3 bases at J, with 20 bases in the middle. The germline V gene encodes CDR1 MNHNS and CDR2 SASEGT. DNA of the CDR3: TGTGCCAGCAGTCCCAGACCTATGTGGCGGGGCTACAATGAGCAGTTCTTC. Translation gives CASSPRPMWRGYNEQFF.

The chain is built from TRBV4-1 and TRBJ2-7; either TRBD1 or TRBD2 may fit D (5 bases each). This CDR3 contains 18 residues. Trimming pared 4 bases from V and 0 bases from J, leaving 22 bases between. Looked up from germline, CDR1 is MGHRA and CDR2 is YSYEKL. CDR3 in DNA: TGCGCCAGCAGCCTCTCACCGGGGACGTTTGGGCCCTCCTACGAGCAGTACTTC. Residues: CASSLSPGTFGPSYEQYF.

This clone was found a few times. This chain joins TRBV19 and TRBJ1-2; D ambiguous. V was cut by 6 bases and J by 10 bases, with 24 bases left in between. The CDR3 covers 15 residues. The germline gives CDR1 LNHDA, CDR2 SQIVND (reference sequence). CDR3 nucleotides: TGTGCCAGTAGGCCATACGAAACCGAGGTGTTTGTCTACACCTTC. This codes for CASRPYETEVFVYTF.

This clone was counted many times. This chain links TRBV18 with TRBJ1-4, with TRBD1 as a possible D gene (5 bases). V lost 3 bases and J 11 bases, leaving 13 bases between the germline ends. The germline V gene has CDR1 KGHSH and CDR2 LQKENI. The CDR3 sequence is 13 residues long. The CDR3 protein is CASSPPTVEKLFF. The CDR3 DNA is TGTGCCAGCTCACCGCCGACAGTCGAGAAACTGTTTTTT.

This clone has at least ten counts. This rearrangement joins TRBV11-2 to TRBJ1-6; the D is unclear. V lost 4 bases and J 5 bases, leaving 9 bases between the germline ends. The length of the CDR3 is 14 residues. Germline loops: CDR1 SGHAT, CDR2 FQNNGV. The CDR3 spells CASSYRGNNSPLHF. The CDR3 bases are TGTGCCAGCAGCTACCGAGGGAATAATTCACCCCTCCACTTT. Filled out from reference TRBV11-2 and TRBJ1-6, the complete variable domain reads EAGVAQSPRYKIIEKRQSVAFWCNPISGHATLYWYQQILGQGPKLLIQFQNNGVVDDSQLPKDRFSAERLKGVDSTLKIQPAKLEDSAVYLCASSYRGNNSPLHFGNGTRLTVT.

The sample holds a few counts of this clone. The DNA is omitted, as the CDR3 cannot be located on it reliably, and the CDR3 follows TCRdb's listing. This chain joins TRBV6-2 or TRBV6-3 and TRBJ2-5; the table's D call TRBD1 went unverified against the DNA. Germline CDR1 and CDR2: MNHEY and SVGEGT. The CDR3 spans 12 residues, counting both ends. The CDR3 is CASILGPGSHYF.

This clone has at least ten counts. This chain links TRBV7-9 with TRBJ1-1; no clear D. V lost 2 bases and J lost 1, with 5 bases in between. The CDR3 has 13 residues. CDR1 and CDR2 (germline): SEHNR, FQNEAQ (reference sequence). The CDR3 DNA sequence: TGTGCCAGCAGCTTATCTAAGAACACTGAAGCTTTCTTT. It is translated as CASSLSKNTEAFF.

This sequence joins TRBV9 and TRBJ2-2; 11 nucleotides align to TRBD2. The CDR3 extends over 17 amino acids. Germline V lookup: CDR1 SGDLS, CDR2 YYNGEE. V lost 0 bases and J lost 4; bases outside the gene matches: 5. The CDR3: CASSVGSGRVSTGELFF. Written as DNA, the CDR3 is TGTGCCAGCAGCGTAGGTAGCGGGAGGGTCAGCACCGGGGAGCTGTTTTTT.

This clone is classed as medium-sized. The chain joins TRBV4-1 to TRBJ1-1; D unresolved. This CDR3 is built from 15 residues. The germline CDR1 and CDR2 sequences are MGHRA and YSYEKL. Trimming took 0 bases from V and 4 from J, leaving 12 bases between them. CDR3 region: CASSQDRRASTEAFF. CDR3 nucleotide sequence: TGCGCCAGCAGCCAAGATAGGCGGGCGAGCACTGAAGCTTTCTTT.

The chain uses TRBV19 and TRBJ2-1; D perhaps matches TRBD2 (6 bases). CDR3 length: 14 amino acids. Germline V gene sequence: CDR1 LNHDA, CDR2 SQIVND (reference sequence). V was shortened by 7 bases and J by 6 bases, with 16 bases between the two germline ends. CDR3 nucleotides: TGTGCCAGTACGCAGGGACGGGAGACCAATGAGCAGTTCTTC. Its translation: CASTQGRETNEQFF.

This clone was seen at least ten times. V gene TRBV18 combines with J gene TRBJ2-7, with 9 nucleotides matching TRBD1. V trimming: 1 base; J trimming: 2 bases; junction bases outside the gene matches: 0. In germline, CDR1 is KGHSH, CDR2 LQKENI. CDR3 length: 14 amino acids. The CDR3 DNA sequence: TGTGCCAGCTCACCACGACAGGGGGCCTACGAGCAGTACTTC. Its translation: CASSPRQGAYEQYF.

A word on this clone: A read error is likely, as this CDR3 ends without the conserved phenylalanine or tryptophan. The limits of the CDR3 on the DNA are not certain, so only TCRdb's listed CDR3 is given. The chain combines TRBV20-1 with TRBJ2-7; the table's D call, TRBD2, has no DNA check behind it. From germline, CDR1 is DFQATT and CDR2 SNEGSKA (reference sequence). 13 amino acids form the CDR3, both terminal residues included. The CDR3 loop reads CSAALAGSYEKYS.

This clone has ten or more counts. The rearrangement links TRBV30 to TRBJ1-5; TRBD1 might be the D (5 bases). V was trimmed by 1 base and J by 5 bases, leaving 18 bases between them. Germline CDR1 GTSNPN, CDR2 SVGIG (reference sequence). The CDR3 contains 16 residues. CDR3 residues: CAWSAKLGTVDQPQHF. CDR3 in DNA: TGTGCCTGGAGTGCAAAACTCGGGACGGTTGATCAGCCCCAGCATTTT.

This clone was counted between two and nine times. The chain carries TRBV11-2 and TRBJ2-7; 8 bases agree with TRBD2. The CDR3 spans 13 residues. With 5 bases clipped from V and 3 bases from J, the junction kept 3 bases outside the gene matches. Germline V gene sequence: CDR1 SGHAT, CDR2 FQNNGV. The CDR3 loop is CASSASGSYEQYF. The CDR3 DNA reads TGTGCCAGCAGCGCCAGCGGGAGCTACGAGCAGTACTTC.

At least ten counts were recorded for this clone. This chain links TRBV7-2 with TRBJ1-5; D gene ambiguous. CDR3 length equals 13 residues. Germline-derived CDR1 and CDR2 are SGHTA and FQGNSA. Trimming removed 4 bases from V and 7 bases from J, with 11 bases in between. CDR3 nucleotides: TGTGCCAGCAGCTCCTACTTGGGGCAGCCCCAGCATTTT. Translating gives CASSSYLGQPQHF.

This clone was counted many times. This chain joins TRBV18 and TRBJ1-4; the D is unclear. Trimming took off 1 base at V and 0 bases at J, with 9 bases between the two ends. Germline CDR1 KGHSH, CDR2 LQKENI. The CDR3 consists of 16 residues. This chain's CDR3 is CASSPRGFATNEKLFF. CDR3 bases: TGTGCCAGCTCACCACGCGGGTTTGCAACTAATGAAAAACTGTTTTTT. The full variable domain, in which reference TRBV18 and TRBJ1-4 provide the parts outside the CDR3, is NAGVMQNPRHLVRRRGQEARLRCSPMKGHSHVYWYRQLPEEGLKFMVYLQKENIIDESGMPKERFSAEFPKEGPSILRIQQVVRGDSAAYFCASSPRGFATNEKLFFGSGTQLSVL.

This clone was counted many times. V gene TRBV6-2 or TRBV6-3 combines with J gene TRBJ2-3, with TRBD1 matching over 9 bases. This CDR3 spans 14 amino acids. Germline V lookup: CDR1 MNHEY, CDR2 SVGEGT. V lost 6 bases, J lost 2 bases, and 3 bases stayed unmatched. DNA of the CDR3: TGTGCCAGCAGAGGGACAGGGCACACAGATACGCAGTATTTT. Amino acid sequence: CASRGTGHTDTQYF.

This clone was detected only a few times. The chain links TRBV28 to TRBJ2-1, with D possibly TRBD2 on 5 matching bases. The CDR3 length is 11 residues. Trimming took 5 bases from V and 10 from J, leaving 9 bases between them. Germline assignment: CDR1 MDHEN and CDR2 SYDVKM. For the CDR3, the DNA is TGTGCCAGCAGTCCCGGGAACGAGCAGTTCTTC. Its translation is CASSPGNEQFF.

The table lists this clone with many counts. This sample includes further DNA sequences coding for the same CDR3. This rearrangement joins TRBV4-3 to TRBJ1-2; 7 bases line up with TRBD1. The CDR3 spans 15 residues. CDR1 and CDR2 (germline): LGHNA, YSLEER. V trimming: 4 bases; J trimming: 5 bases; junction bases outside the gene matches: 10. The CDR3 region has the DNA TGCGCCAGCAGCCCTCGACAGGGTGTTGGATATGGCTACACCTTC. This codes for CASSPRQGVGYGYTF.

This clone occurred a few times. The rearrangement uses TRBV2 and TRBJ1-2, with D unclear. The CDR3 contains 13 residues. Trimming pared 9 bases from V and 0 bases from J, leaving 11 bases between. In germline, CDR1 is SNHLY, CDR2 FYNNEI. The CDR3 protein is CASRLGSNYGYTF. The DNA of the CDR3 is TGTGCCAGTCGACTGGGGTCTAACTATGGCTACACCTTC.

This clone is classed as medium-sized. V and J are TRBV6-2 or TRBV6-3 and TRBJ2-2; D might be TRBD1 (8 bases). Germline loops: CDR1 MNHEY, CDR2 SVGEGT. CDR3 length: 15 residues. V dropped 6 bases and J dropped 4 bases, with 15 bases sitting between them. The CDR3 nucleotides read TGTGCCAGCAGAAGGACAGGGAGGGCCACCGGGGAGCTGTTTTTT. The encoded protein is CASRRTGRATGELFF.

Notes on this clone: One end of the junction is discordant with germline, which a read error may explain. This chain joins TRBV6-1 and TRBJ1-1; 7 nucleotides match TRBD1. The germline gives CDR1 MNHNS, CDR2 SASEGT. The CDR3 spans 15 residues. The CDR3 bases are TGTGCCAGCAGTCCGTGGGGACAGTGGCGAACTGAATCTTTCTTT. Translating gives CASSPWGQWRTESFF.

The table lists this clone with many counts. This chain links TRBV5-1 with TRBJ1-2; D perhaps matches TRBD1 (6 bases). The germline CDR1 and CDR2 sequences are SGHRS and YFSETQ. Trimming shortened V by 4 bases and J by 7 bases, and 14 bases separated the two germline ends. This CDR3 region has 13 residues. Here the CDR3 DNA reads TGCGCCAGCAGCGGGACGGGGGCCTTTGGCTACACCTTC. It yields the protein CASSGTGAFGYTF.

In DNA form, the CDR3 reads TGCGCCAGCAGCCCGGACGACGCTTCTGGAAACACCATATATTTT. The encoded protein is CASSPDDASGNTIYF. The chain carries TRBV5-1 and TRBJ1-3, with D uncertain. The CDR3 has 15 residues. V shed 4 bases and J shed 1 base, with 12 bases lying between them. CDR1 and CDR2 (germline): SGHRS, YFSETQ.

This clone was observed at least ten times. The chain has TRBV6-1 and TRBJ1-1; 7 bases line up with TRBD1. Germline V gives CDR1 MNHNS, CDR2 SASEGT. Trimming removed 6 bases from V and 2 bases from J; junction bases left unmatched: 12. The CDR3 is 16 residues long. As DNA, the CDR3 is TGTGCCAGCAGCTCTGCTCTGACAGGGACAAACACTGAAGCTTTCTTT. It specifies CASSSALTGTNTEAFF.

Only a few counts were recorded for this clone. Mismatch with germline at one junction end may stem from a read error. V and J are TRBV10-1 and TRBJ1-6; no clear D. Per the germline V gene, CDR1 is WNHNN and CDR2 is SYGVQD (reference sequence). The CDR3 extends over 14 amino acids. The CDR3 region has the DNA TGCGCCATCAGTGAGAGCCGTGGGTTGTCACCCCTCCACTTT. This gives the protein CAISESRGLSPLHF.

At least ten counts were recorded for this clone. This chain uses TRBV6-5 with TRBJ2-1; tentative D call: TRBD2 (6 bases). Trimming stripped 1 base from V and 8 bases from J, with 9 bases between. The germline gives CDR1 MNHEY, CDR2 SVGAGI. This CDR3 is built from 13 residues. The CDR3 protein is CASSYFERDEQFF. CDR3 DNA sequence: TGTGCCAGCAGTTACTTCGAGCGGGATGAGCAGTTCTTC.